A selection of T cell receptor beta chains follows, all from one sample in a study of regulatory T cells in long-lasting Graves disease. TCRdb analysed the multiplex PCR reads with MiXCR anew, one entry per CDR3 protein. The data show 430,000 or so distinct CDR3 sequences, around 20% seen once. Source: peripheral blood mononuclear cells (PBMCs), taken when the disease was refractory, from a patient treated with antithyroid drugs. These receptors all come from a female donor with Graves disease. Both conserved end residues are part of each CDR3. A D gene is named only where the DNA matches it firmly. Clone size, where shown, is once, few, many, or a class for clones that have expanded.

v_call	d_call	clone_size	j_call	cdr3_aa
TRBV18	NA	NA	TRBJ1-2	CASSPSDTGTYGYTF
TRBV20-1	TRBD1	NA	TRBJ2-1	CSARGRDRGINEQFF
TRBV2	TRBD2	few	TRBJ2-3	CASSPNGASGSGDTQYF
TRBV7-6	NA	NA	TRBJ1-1	CASSLGGDGAFF
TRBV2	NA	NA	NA	CASGAQGVGYEQYF
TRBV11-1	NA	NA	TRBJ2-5	CASSSSGTGQTQYF
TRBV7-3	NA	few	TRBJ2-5	CASSLFPGETQYF
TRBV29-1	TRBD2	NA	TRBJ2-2	CSVEVRERTSGRAGELFF
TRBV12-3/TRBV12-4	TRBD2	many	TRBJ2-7	CASSPPGLAAAYEQYF
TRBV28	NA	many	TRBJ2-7	CASSLRVVGALSYEQYF
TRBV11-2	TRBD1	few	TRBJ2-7	CASSFGTGGSSYEQYF
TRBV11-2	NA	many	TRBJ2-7	CASSLVQGSYEQYF
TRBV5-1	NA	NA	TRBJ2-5	CASSSGSSETQYF
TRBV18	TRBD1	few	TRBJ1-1	CASSPLDRAEAFF
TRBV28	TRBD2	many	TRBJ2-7	CASTLGGARSYEQYF
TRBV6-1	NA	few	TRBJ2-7	CASSPGGVSYEQYF
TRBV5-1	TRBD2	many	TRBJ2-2	CASSWPTSGSGTGELFF
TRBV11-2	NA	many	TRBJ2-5	CASRRGHQETQYF
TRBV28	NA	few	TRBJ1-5	CATRRDSNQPQHF
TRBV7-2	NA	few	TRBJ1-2	CASSLDLTGYTF
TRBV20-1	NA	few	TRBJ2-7	CSARDVRIYEQYF
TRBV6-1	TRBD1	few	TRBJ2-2	CASSAGQGVRNTGELFF
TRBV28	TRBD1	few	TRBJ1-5	CASTDRGMSQPQHF
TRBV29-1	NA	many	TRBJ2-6	CSVATGSGANVLTF
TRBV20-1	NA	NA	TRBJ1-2	CSAPGEPGKIYGYTF
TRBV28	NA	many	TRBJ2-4	CASSLGGTDIQYF
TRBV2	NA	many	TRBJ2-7	CASRVRLQYEQYF
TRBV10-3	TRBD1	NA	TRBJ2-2	CAISEGWTGVTGELFF
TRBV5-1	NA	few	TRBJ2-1	CASSLRPDYNEQFF
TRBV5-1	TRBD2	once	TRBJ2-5	CASSLGGASGQETQYF
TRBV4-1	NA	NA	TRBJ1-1	CASSQEWNPEAFF
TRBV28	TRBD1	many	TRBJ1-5	CASRRTGTQPQHF
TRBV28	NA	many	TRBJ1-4	CASSLLQGRNEKLFF
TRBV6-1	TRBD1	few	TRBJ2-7	CASRLPRTGTYEQYF
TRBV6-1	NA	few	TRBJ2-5	CASSERPEQETQYF
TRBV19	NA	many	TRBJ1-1	CASSRRSWVDTEAFF
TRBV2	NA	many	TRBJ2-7	CASSLRAGVPNEQYF
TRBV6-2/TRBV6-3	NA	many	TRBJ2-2	CASNPWPGELFF
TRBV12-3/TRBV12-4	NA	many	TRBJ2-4	CASSPLGTTNIQYF
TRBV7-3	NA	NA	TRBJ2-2	CASSATTADGELFF
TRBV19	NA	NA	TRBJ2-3	CASSQDHFTDTQYF